This T cell receptor beta chain was recovered during a study of tumor-infiltrating lymphocytes in primary liver carcinoma. In the case of this clonotype: The junction departs from the called germline gene at one end, perhaps through a read error.

Starting material for RNA and DNA co-extraction consisted of roughly 17-31 mg of unsorted bulk tissue. Germline V gene lookup returns CDR1 LGHNA and CDR2 YSLEER. CDR3 length: 14 amino acids. From 450 to 600 ng total RNA, TCR beta cDNA was generated with a primer in the constant region. Generation of the TCR beta libraries relied on three nested multiplex PCR rounds using slightly modified ARM-PCR. TRBV1-TRBV30 forward and Cbeta reverse primers drove the first two roughly 10-cycle rounds. TCRdb reprocessed the multiplex PCR reads with MiXCR, giving one entry per CDR3 protein. The repertoire holds 35,000 to 50,000 distinct CDR3 sequences, with about 75% as singletons.

The source of this sequence is a woman aged 25 to 45 with primary liver carcinoma and hepatitis B virus infection. The sample taken for sequencing was tumor-adjacent normal liver tissue. The rearrangement joins TRBV4-3 to TRBJ2-1, with D possibly matching TRBD2 (5 bases). CDR3 in DNA: TGCGGCAGCGGCCACACAGAGTCGGTCAATGAGCAGTTCTTC. As protein: CGSGHTESVNEQFF.